The table lists the clone carrying this TCR beta chain with many counts. TCRdb itself ran the 5' RACE reads through MiXCR, one entry per CDR3 protein. This sample has 36,000 or so distinct CDR3 sequences; about 9.3% occur once, and the top ten carry around 7%. Germline V gives CDR1 SGHRS, CDR2 YFSETQ. CDR3 size: 14 residues. V dropped 0 bases and J dropped 3 bases, with 9 bases sitting between them. These data originate in a study of neurological immune-mediated disorders. Sequencing was carried out using PBMCs. The sequence was collected from a woman aged 25 to 45 with HTLV-1-associated myelopathy (HAM/TSP). The J gene is TRBJ1-1, the V gene TRBV5-1, with D possibly being TRBD1 (5 bases). Here the CDR3 reads CASSLEAGDTEAFF. The CDR3 DNA is TGCGCCAGCAGCTTGGAAGCGGGGGACACTGAAGCTTTCTTT.